This TCR beta chain was observed in a study of early T cells in non-severe SARS-CoV-2 infection. In its sample, this clonotype was seen a few times. This CDR3 has 12 amino acids. V lost 0 bases to trimming and J lost 5 bases, with 6 bases between them. Germline V gene sequence: CDR1 GTSNPN, CDR2 SVGIG (reference sequence). TCRdb reanalysed the 5' RACE reads using MiXCR and keeps one entry per CDR3 protein. The repertoire has 60,000 or so distinct CDR3 sequences, over 9.5% of them found once; the top ten carry approximately 2.9%. This clonotype was obtained from an adult who was a healthcare worker with PCR-confirmed SARS-CoV-2 infection or an uninfected control (not recorded which). The sample consisted of whole blood. The rearrangement joins TRBV30 to TRBJ2-3; D uncertain. This chain's CDR3 is CAWSVSLDTQYF. As DNA, the CDR3 is TGTGCCTGGAGTGTAAGCCTAGATACGCAGTATTTT.